Listed below are T cell receptor beta chains from one sample, sequenced in a study of identical twins' blood T cells. TCRdb re-called the 5' RACE reads through MiXCR, storing one row per CDR3 protein. In the table there are roughly 340,000 distinct CDR3 sequences, about 28% of which are singletons. Sequencing was carried out using PBMCs. These receptors were collected from a woman between 18 and 50 years old in good health. Both conserved end residues are part of each CDR3. A D gene is named only where the DNA matches it firmly. Rows may omit the clone size; those that give it use once, few, many or a size class.

few	TRBV27	TRBD1	TRBJ1-1	TGTGCCAGCACCCCAAGGGGACAGGGGTATATGAACACTGAAGCTTTCTTT	CASTPRGQGYMNTEAFF
.	TRBV29-1	TRBD1	TRBJ2-7	TGCAGCGTTAAGACCGGGACAGCGCACTACGAGCAGTACTTC	CSVKTGTAHYEQYF
.	TRBV20-1	TRBD1	TRBJ1-2	TGCAGTGCTAGACAACAAACGGACAGGGCCGGCTACACCTTC	CSARQQTDRAGYTF
few	TRBV3-1	.	TRBJ1-3	TGTGCCAGCAGCCTGATGACGGGGGCGGCTGGAAACACCATATATTTT	CASSLMTGAAGNTIYF
few	TRBV6-2/TRBV6-3	TRBD2	TRBJ2-5	TGTGCCAGCACCAACCGGTGGCTAGCGGGCCAAGAGACCCAGTACTTC	CASTNRWLAGQETQYF
few	TRBV10-3	TRBD1	TRBJ1-2	TGTGCCATCAGTATAAATCCCGGGACAGGGAATCTCGCCTTC	CAISINPGTGNLAF
few	TRBV9	.	TRBJ2-3	TGTGCCAGCAGCATGACGGGGGCCACAGATACGCAGTATTTT	CASSMTGATDTQYF
many	TRBV12-3/TRBV12-4	TRBD1	TRBJ1-2	TGTGCCAGCAGTCCGTGGACAGGGTTTTATGGCTACACCTTC	CASSPWTGFYGYTF
.	TRBV6-5	.	TRBJ1-2	TGTGCCAGCGGTCCTCCTCAGCAGGTCGTCTATGGCTACACCTTC	CASGPPQQVVYGYTF
few	TRBV7-9	.	TRBJ2-3	TGTGCCAGCAGCTTTCTTTCGGGGGGCACAGATACGCAGTATTTT	CASSFLSGGTDTQYF
.	TRBV20-1	TRBD1	TRBJ2-5	TGCAGTGCTAGCCGGACAGGGCTAGGGGAGACCCAGTACTTC	CSASRTGLGETQYF